This T cell receptor (beta chain) was sequenced in a study of blood T cell repertoires in COVID-19. The wider study: Acute and convalescent COVID-19 samples came from the United States, Italy and Spain. T cells, B-cell-depleted T cells, or PBMCs supplied cDNA or gDNA.

Participants, about 18 to 90 years old, spanned 25 or so US areas. Recovery meant two consecutive negative NP/OP PCR tests, professional clearance, or resolved symptoms. From germline, CDR1 is GTSNPN and CDR2 SVGIG (reference sequence). Trimming stripped 5 bases from V and 5 bases from J, with 16 bases between. CDR3 length: 14 amino acids. This table comes from immunoSEQ multiplex PCR, and its TCRdb copy is limited to in-frame clones, with some not included. This table has some 150,000 clones, about 80% appearing once. Source material: PBMCs or T cells enriched from blood (not recorded which). The gene calls are TRBV30 and TRBJ1-5; tentative D call: TRBD1 (5 bases). The origin of this receptor is a man aged 50-60 years who had recovered from COVID-19. CDR3 in amino acids: CAWDNTGGDQPQHF. The CDR3 coding sequence is TGTGCCTGGGACAATACGGGGGGGGATCAGCCCCAGCATTTT. Full variable domain (outside the CDR3, taken from reference TRBV30 and TRBJ1-5): SQTIHQWPATLVQPVGSPLSLECTVEGTSNPNLYWYRQAAGRGLQLLFYSVGIGQISSEVPQNLSASRPQDRQFILSSKKLLLSDSGFYLCAWDNTGGDQPQHFGDGTRLSIL.